The T cell receptor beta chain under discussion was sequenced for a study of blood T cells in healthy people across ages. A J-beta primer mix and a sample-barcoded 5' primer were used in a second PCR of roughly 7 to 12 cycles. TCRdb fed the 5' RACE reads into MiXCR, producing one record per CDR3 protein. This table holds fewer than 700,000 distinct CDR3 sequences, under 55% found once. The sequence was collected from a man aged 80 or over in good health. Material for sequencing was blood.

The CDR3 sequence: CAGSSGRGVDTQYF. The CDR3 DNA sequence: TGTGCTGGCAGCTCCGGGAGAGGAGTAGATACGCAGTATTTT. The gene calls are TRBV7-7 and TRBJ2-3, with D perhaps matching TRBD2 (6 bases). CDR1 and CDR2 from the germline V gene are SSHAT and FNYEAQ (reference sequence). The CDR3 runs 14 residues.